This TCR beta chain is drawn from a study of T cells in Graves' hyperthyroidism and ophthalmopathy. Study outcomes and limitations: Most clonotypes expanded in the thyroid (above 0.001) were also present in blood. Ophthalmopathy was distinguished from stable hyperthyroidism by 13 V-J signatures.

Patients were excluded for uncontrolled infection, other autoimmune disease, pregnancy or lactation. For the diagnoses, clinical symptoms, serum thyroxine and TRAb, thyroid ultrasound and orbital computed tomography were used. CDR1 MGHRA and CDR2 YSYEKL come from the germline V gene. The CDR3 has 14 residues. V lost 4 bases to trimming and J lost 13 bases, with 17 bases between them. For this clonotype: Its matching antigen is unknown.

The investigators amplified TCR beta CDR3 regions from RNA transcripts. Researchers ran a first-round RT-PCR on the TCR CDR3 using the HTBI primer set. TCRdb fed the multiplex PCR reads into MiXCR, producing one record per CDR3 protein. This sample has 35,000 to 45,000 distinct CDR3 sequences; about 50% occur once, and the top ten carry 6.2%. Sequences were obtained from blood. The receptor was derived from a woman between 45 and 60 years old with Graves' hyperthyroidism that later progressed to Graves' ophthalmopathy. The genes are TRBV4-1 and TRBJ1-6, with unresolved D. Here the CDR3 reads CASSPSQTRSPLHF. CDR3 coding DNA: TGCGCCAGCAGCCCCAGTCAGACGCGCTCGCCCCTCCACTTT.